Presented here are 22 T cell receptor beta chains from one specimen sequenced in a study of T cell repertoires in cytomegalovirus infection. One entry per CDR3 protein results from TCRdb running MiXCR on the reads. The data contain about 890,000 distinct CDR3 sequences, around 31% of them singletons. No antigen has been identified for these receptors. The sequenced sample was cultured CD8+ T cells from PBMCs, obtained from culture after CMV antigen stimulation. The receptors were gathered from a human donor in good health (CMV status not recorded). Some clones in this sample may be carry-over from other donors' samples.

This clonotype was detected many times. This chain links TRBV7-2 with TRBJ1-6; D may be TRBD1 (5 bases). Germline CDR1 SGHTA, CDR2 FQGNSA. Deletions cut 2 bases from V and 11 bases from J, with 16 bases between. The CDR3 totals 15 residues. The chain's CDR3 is CASSLTAGGFAPLHF. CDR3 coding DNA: TGTGCCAGCAGCTTAACGGCTGGGGGGTTTGCACCCCTCCACTTT.

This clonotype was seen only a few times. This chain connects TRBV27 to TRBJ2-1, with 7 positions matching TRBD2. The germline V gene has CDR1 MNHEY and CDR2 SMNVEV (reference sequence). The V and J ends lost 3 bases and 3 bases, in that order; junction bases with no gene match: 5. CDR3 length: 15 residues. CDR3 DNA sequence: TGTGCCAGCAGTTTTGGGGGGGACCTCTACAATGAGCAGTTCTTC. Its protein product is CASSFGGDLYNEQFF.

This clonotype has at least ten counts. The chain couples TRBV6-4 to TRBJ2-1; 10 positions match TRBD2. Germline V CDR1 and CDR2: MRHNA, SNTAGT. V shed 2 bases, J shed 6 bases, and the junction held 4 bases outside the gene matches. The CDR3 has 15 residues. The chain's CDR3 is CASSDGSGGANEQFF. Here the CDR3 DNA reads TGTGCCAGCAGTGACGGGAGCGGGGGGGCCAATGAGCAGTTCTTC.

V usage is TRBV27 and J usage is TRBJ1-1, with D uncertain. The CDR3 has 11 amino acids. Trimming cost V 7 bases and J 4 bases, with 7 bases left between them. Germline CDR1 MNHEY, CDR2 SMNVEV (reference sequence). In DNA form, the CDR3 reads TGTGCCAGCATGCTGGGCACTGAAGCTTTCTTT. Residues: CASMLGTEAFF.

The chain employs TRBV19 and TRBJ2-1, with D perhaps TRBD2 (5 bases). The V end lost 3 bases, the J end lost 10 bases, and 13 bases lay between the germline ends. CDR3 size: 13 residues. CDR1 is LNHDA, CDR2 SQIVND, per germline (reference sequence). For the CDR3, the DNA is TGTGCCAGTAGTATCGGCTTCCCGGGGGAGCAGTTCTTC. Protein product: CASSIGFPGEQFF.

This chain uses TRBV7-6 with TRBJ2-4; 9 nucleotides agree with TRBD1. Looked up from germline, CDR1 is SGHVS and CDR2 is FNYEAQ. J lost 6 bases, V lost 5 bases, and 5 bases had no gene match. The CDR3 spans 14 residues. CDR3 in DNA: TGTGCCAGCAGCAGCCCGGGACAGGGAAACATTCAGTACTTC. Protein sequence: CASSSPGQGNIQYF.

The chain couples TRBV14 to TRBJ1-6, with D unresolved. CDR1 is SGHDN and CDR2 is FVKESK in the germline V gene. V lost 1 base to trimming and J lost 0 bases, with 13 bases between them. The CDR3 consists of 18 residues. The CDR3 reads CASSQGVPRSSYNSPLHF. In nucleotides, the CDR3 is TGTGCCAGCAGCCAAGGAGTCCCTAGAAGCTCCTATAATTCACCCCTCCACTTT. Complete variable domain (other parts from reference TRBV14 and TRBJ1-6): EAGVTQFPSHSVIEKGQTVTLRCDPISGHDNLYWYRRVMGKEIKFLLHFVKESKQDESGMPNNRFLAERTGGTYSTLKVQPAELEDSGVYFCASSQGVPRSSYNSPLHFGNGTRLTVT.

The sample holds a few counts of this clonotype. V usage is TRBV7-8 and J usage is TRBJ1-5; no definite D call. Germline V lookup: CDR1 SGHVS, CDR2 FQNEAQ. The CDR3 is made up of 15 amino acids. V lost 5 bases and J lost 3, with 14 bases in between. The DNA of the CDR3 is TGTGCCAGCAGCCTCGGACCGGCCAACAATCAGCCCCAGCATTTT. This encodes CASSLGPANNQPQHF.

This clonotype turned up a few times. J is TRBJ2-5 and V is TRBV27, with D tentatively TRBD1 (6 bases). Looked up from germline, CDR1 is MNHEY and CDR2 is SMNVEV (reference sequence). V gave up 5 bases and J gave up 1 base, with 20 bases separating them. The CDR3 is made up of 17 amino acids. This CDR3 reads CASSPTATGQLQETQYF. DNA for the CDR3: TGTGCCAGCAGTCCGACAGCAACAGGACAGCTCCAAGAGACCCAGTACTTC.

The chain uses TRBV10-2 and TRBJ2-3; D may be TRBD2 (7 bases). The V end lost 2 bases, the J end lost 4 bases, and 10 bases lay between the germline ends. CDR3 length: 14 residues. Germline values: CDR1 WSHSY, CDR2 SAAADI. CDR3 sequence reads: CASSERGGADTQYF. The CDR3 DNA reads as TGCGCCAGCAGTGAGAGGGGGGGGGCAGATACGCAGTATTTT.

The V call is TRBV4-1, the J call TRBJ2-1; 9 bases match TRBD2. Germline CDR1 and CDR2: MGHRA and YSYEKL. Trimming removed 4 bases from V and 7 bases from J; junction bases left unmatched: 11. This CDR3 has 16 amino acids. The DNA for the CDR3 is TGCGCCAGCAGCCCGCGAGCGGGGGGTCTGACGAATGAGCAGTTCTTC. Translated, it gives CASSPRAGGLTNEQFF.

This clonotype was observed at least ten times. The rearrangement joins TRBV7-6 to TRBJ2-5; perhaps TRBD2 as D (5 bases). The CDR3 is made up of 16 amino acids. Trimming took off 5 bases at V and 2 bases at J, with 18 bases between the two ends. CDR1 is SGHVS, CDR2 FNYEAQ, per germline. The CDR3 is CASSLRTYPGQETQYF. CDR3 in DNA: TGTGCCAGCAGCCTGCGTACCTACCCGGGGCAAGAGACCCAGTACTTC.

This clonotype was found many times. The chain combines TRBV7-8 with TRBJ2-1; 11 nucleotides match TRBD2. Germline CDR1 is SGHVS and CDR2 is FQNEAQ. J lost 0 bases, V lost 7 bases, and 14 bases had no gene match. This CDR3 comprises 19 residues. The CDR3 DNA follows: TGTGCCAGCACCAAAGAGACTAGCGGGGAATGGTCCTCCTACAATGAGCAGTTCTTC. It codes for CASTKETSGEWSSYNEQFF.

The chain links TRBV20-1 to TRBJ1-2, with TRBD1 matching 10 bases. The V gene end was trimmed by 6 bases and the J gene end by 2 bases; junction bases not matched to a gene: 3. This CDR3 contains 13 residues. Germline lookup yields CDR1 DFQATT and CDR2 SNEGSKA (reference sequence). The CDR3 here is CSARTGGNYGYTF. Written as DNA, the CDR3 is TGCAGTGCCCGGACAGGGGGGAACTATGGCTACACCTTC.

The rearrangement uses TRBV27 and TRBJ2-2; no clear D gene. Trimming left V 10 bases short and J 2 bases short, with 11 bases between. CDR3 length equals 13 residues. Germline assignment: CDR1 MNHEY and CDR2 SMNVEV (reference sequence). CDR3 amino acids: CATCSLNTGELFF. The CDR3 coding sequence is TGTGCCACCTGTAGCCTTAACACCGGGGAGCTGTTTTTT.

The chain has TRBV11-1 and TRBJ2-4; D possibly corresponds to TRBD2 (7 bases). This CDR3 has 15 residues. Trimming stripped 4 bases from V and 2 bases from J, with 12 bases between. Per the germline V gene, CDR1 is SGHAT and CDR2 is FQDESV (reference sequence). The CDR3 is CASSSGGASKNIQYF. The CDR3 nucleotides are TGTGCCAGCAGCTCTGGGGGGGCGTCCAAAAACATTCAGTACTTC.

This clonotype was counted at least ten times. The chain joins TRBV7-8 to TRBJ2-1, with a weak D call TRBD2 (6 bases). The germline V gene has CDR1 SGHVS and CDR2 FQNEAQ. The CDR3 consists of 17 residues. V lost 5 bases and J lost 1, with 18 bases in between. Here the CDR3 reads CASSPLRGYGSYNEQFF. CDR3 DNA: TGTGCCAGCAGCCCACTTCGGGGGTACGGGTCCTACAATGAGCAGTTCTTC. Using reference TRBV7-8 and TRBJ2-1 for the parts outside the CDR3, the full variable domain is GAGVSQSPRYKVAKRGQDVALRCDPISGHVSLFWYQQALGQGPEFLTYFQNEAQLDKSGLPSDRFFAERPEGSVSTLKIQRTQQEDSAVYLCASSPLRGYGSYNEQFFGPGTRLTVL.

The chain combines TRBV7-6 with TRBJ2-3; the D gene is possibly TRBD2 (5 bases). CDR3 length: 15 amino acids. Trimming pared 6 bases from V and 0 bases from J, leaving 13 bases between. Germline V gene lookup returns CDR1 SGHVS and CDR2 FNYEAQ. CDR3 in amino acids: CASSQARGSTDTQYF. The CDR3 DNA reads TGTGCCAGCAGTCAAGCCCGGGGTAGCACAGATACGCAGTATTTT. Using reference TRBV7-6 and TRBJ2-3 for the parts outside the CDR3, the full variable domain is GAGVSQSPRYKVTKRGQDVALRCDPISGHVSLYWYRQALGQGPEFLTYFNYEAQQDKSGLPNDRFSAERPEGSISTLTIQRTEQRDSAMYRCASSQARGSTDTQYFGPGTRLTVL.

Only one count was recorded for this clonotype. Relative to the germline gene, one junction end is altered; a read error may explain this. The CDR3 sequence is CANSSSGGYNEQFF. The CDR3 DNA follows: TGTGCCAACAGCTCGAGCGGGGGTTACAATGAGCAGTTCTTC. This sequence joins TRBV7-6 and TRBJ2-1; 8 positions agree with TRBD2. The germline CDR1 and CDR2 sequences are SGHVS and FNYEAQ. The CDR3 length is 14 residues.

In DNA, the CDR3 is TGTGCCAGCAGCCAGACTAGCGGGGGGACGAGGGAGACCCAGTACTTC. Amino acids: CASSQTSGGTRETQYF. The rearrangement joins TRBV7-2 to TRBJ2-5; 13 bases fit TRBD2. Germline loops: CDR1 SGHTA, CDR2 FQGNSA. The CDR3 length is 16 residues. After removal of 5 bases from V and 5 bases from J, the junction contained 8 bases not matched to a gene.

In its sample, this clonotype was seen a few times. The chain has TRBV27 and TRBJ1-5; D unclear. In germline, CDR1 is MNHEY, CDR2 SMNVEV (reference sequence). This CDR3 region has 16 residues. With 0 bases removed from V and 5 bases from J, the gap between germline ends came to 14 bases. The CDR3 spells CASSLSHPSGDQPQHF. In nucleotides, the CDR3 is TGTGCCAGCAGTTTATCCCATCCGTCTGGGGATCAGCCCCAGCATTTT.

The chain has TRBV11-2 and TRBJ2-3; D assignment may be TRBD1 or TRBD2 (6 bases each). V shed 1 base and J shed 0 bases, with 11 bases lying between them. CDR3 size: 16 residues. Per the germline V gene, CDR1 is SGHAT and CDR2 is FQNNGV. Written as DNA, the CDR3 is TGTGCCAGCAGCTTAGCGGGGGCTTTTAGCACAGATACGCAGTATTTT. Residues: CASSLAGAFSTDTQYF.